A selection of T cell receptor beta chains follows, all from one sample in a study of blood T cell repertoires in COVID-19. Data came from immunoSEQ multiplex PCR; TCRdb stores just in-frame clones and leaves some out. This sample has under 300,000 clones, with 88% found just once. Sample: peripheral blood. The origin of the receptors is a woman aged 25 to 39 with acute or convalescent COVID-19. CDR3s include the opening cysteine and the closing phenylalanine or tryptophan. Fields, in order: J gene, clone size, V gene, D gene, CDR3 DNA, CDR3 protein. The D gene is left open where the match is weak. The listing skips clone size in some rows; elsewhere it reads once, few, many or a size class.

j_call: TRBJ2-7
clone_size: NA
v_call: TRBV12-3/TRBV12-4
d_call: NA
cdr3_nt: TGTGCCAGCAGCTCAGGGTATCGGCAGTACTTC
cdr3_aa: CASSSGYRQYF

j_call: TRBJ2-5
clone_size: few
v_call: TRBV24-1
d_call: TRBD2
cdr3_nt: TGTGCCACCAGTATCGGTGTTAGCGGGAGCGGCGAGACCCAGTACTTC
cdr3_aa: CATSIGVSGSGETQYF

j_call: TRBJ2-1
clone_size: NA
v_call: TRBV5-6
d_call: TRBD1
cdr3_nt: TGTGCCAGCAGCCGAAAGACAGGGGTAGGCTCCTACAATGAGCAGTTCTTC
cdr3_aa: CASSRKTGVGSYNEQFF

j_call: TRBJ1-4
clone_size: NA
v_call: TRBV14
d_call: NA
cdr3_nt: TGTGCCAGCAGCCAAGAGGCCCGGAGGTTTTCTGAAAAACTGTTTTTT
cdr3_aa: CASSQEARRFSEKLFF

j_call: TRBJ2-7
clone_size: NA
v_call: TRBV25-1
d_call: TRBD2
cdr3_nt: TGTGCCAGCAGTGAACGGCAGCGGGAGCTGAGGCCGAACTACGAGCAGTACTTC
cdr3_aa: CASSERQRELRPNYEQYF

j_call: TRBJ1-4
clone_size: NA
v_call: TRBV5-4
d_call: NA
cdr3_nt: TGTGCCAGCAGCGCAGACAGCGCAACTAATGAAAAACTGTTTTTT
cdr3_aa: CASSADSATNEKLFF

j_call: TRBJ2-1
clone_size: NA
v_call: TRBV5-4
d_call: TRBD2
cdr3_nt: TGTGCCAGCAGCCCCCGGGGCGGGAGGGACAATGAGCAGTTCTTC
cdr3_aa: CASSPRGGRDNEQFF

j_call: TRBJ1-6
clone_size: NA
v_call: TRBV2
d_call: NA
cdr3_nt: TGTGCCAGCAGGAGCTCCTATAATTCACCCCTCCACTTT
cdr3_aa: CASRSSYNSPLHF

j_call: TRBJ2-3
clone_size: NA
v_call: TRBV6-4
d_call: TRBD2
cdr3_nt: TGTGCCAGCTCTCGGGAGGGGTCAGATACGCAGTATTTT
cdr3_aa: CASSREGSDTQYF

j_call: TRBJ1-2
clone_size: NA
v_call: TRBV6-5
d_call: TRBD1
cdr3_nt: TGTGCCAGCAGCGGACAGGGATCGGCGGTAGATGGCTACACCTTC
cdr3_aa: CASSGQGSAVDGYTF

j_call: TRBJ2-3
clone_size: NA
v_call: TRBV27
d_call: TRBD2
cdr3_nt: TGTGCCAGCAGTTTAGGTTGGGGGGGGGCAGATACGCAGTATTTT
cdr3_aa: CASSLGWGGADTQYF

j_call: TRBJ2-1
clone_size: NA
v_call: TRBV12-5
d_call: NA
cdr3_nt: TGTGCTAGTGGTCGGGGTCCCGCGTACAATGAGCAGTTCTTC
cdr3_aa: CASGRGPAYNEQFF

j_call: TRBJ2-3
clone_size: once
v_call: TRBV7-9
d_call: NA
cdr3_nt: TGTGCCAGCAGCTTAGATATCGGCGGGAAGGGGACAGATACGCAGTATTTT
cdr3_aa: CASSLDIGGKGTDTQYF

j_call: TRBJ2-7
clone_size: NA
v_call: TRBV19
d_call: NA
cdr3_nt: TGTGCCAGTAGTACCGGACAGAGTAGGCTCTACGAGCAGTACTTC
cdr3_aa: CASSTGQSRLYEQYF

j_call: TRBJ1-1
clone_size: NA
v_call: TRBV4-3
d_call: NA
cdr3_nt: TGCGCCAGCAGCCAAACCCGGGCTGCGCCCCGGGGAGCTTTCTTT
cdr3_aa: CASSQTRAAPRGAFF

j_call: TRBJ2-7
clone_size: few
v_call: TRBV14
d_call: NA
cdr3_nt: TGTGCCAGCAGCCAAGAGCAGCGCCCCTACGAGCAGTACTTC
cdr3_aa: CASSQEQRPYEQYF

j_call: TRBJ2-7
clone_size: NA
v_call: TRBV27
d_call: NA
cdr3_nt: TGTGCCAGCAGTTTATTCCGGGACACAAACGAGCAGTACTTC
cdr3_aa: CASSLFRDTNEQYF

j_call: TRBJ2-1
clone_size: NA
v_call: TRBV19
d_call: NA
cdr3_nt: TGTGCCAGTAGTATCGGGCAGGGGTACAATGAGCAGTTCTTC
cdr3_aa: CASSIGQGYNEQFF

j_call: TRBJ1-5
clone_size: NA
v_call: TRBV5-6
d_call: TRBD1
cdr3_nt: TGTGCCAGCAGCTTGGGAGACAGGGAGATTCAGCCCCAGCATTTT
cdr3_aa: CASSLGDREIQPQHF

j_call: TRBJ2-7
clone_size: NA
v_call: TRBV5-1
d_call: TRBD2
cdr3_nt: TGCGCCAGCAGCACCCATAGCGGGAGGGCATCCTACGAGCAGTACTTC
cdr3_aa: CASSTHSGRASYEQYF

j_call: TRBJ2-7
clone_size: NA
v_call: TRBV12-5
d_call: TRBD2
cdr3_nt: TGTGCTAGTGGTTTGGGACTAGCGGGAAACGGCGAGCAGTACTTC
cdr3_aa: CASGLGLAGNGEQYF

j_call: TRBJ2-7
clone_size: once
v_call: TRBV5-5
d_call: NA
cdr3_nt: TGTGCCAGCAGCTTTGATTCACAGATCTACGAGCAGTACTTC
cdr3_aa: CASSFDSQIYEQYF

j_call: TRBJ1-4
clone_size: NA
v_call: TRBV5-1
d_call: NA
cdr3_nt: TGCGCCAGCAGCTTAAACGCAGCAACTAATGAAAAACTGTTTTTT
cdr3_aa: CASSLNAATNEKLFF

j_call: TRBJ1-5
clone_size: NA
v_call: TRBV28
d_call: NA
cdr3_nt: TGTGCCAGCAGCAGAAACAGGCAGCCCCAGCATTTT
cdr3_aa: CASSRNRQPQHF

j_call: TRBJ1-1
clone_size: NA
v_call: TRBV19
d_call: TRBD1
cdr3_nt: TGTGCCACTAAGACCGGGACAGCGAACACTGAAGCTTTCTTT
cdr3_aa: CATKTGTANTEAFF

j_call: TRBJ2-7
clone_size: NA
v_call: TRBV3-1/TRBV3-2
d_call: NA
cdr3_nt: TGTGCCAGCAGCCAAGAATGGGAGTCTTCCTACGAGCAGTACTTC
cdr3_aa: CASSQEWESSYEQYF

j_call: TRBJ2-7
clone_size: many
v_call: TRBV7-2
d_call: TRBD2
cdr3_nt: TGTGCCAGCAGCTTAGGTAGCGGGAGCGACGAGCAGTACTTC
cdr3_aa: CASSLGSGSDEQYF

j_call: TRBJ2-5
clone_size: NA
v_call: TRBV19
d_call: NA
cdr3_nt: TGTGCCAGTAGTATCCGGGGGGCATGGGAGACCCAGTACTTC
cdr3_aa: CASSIRGAWETQYF

j_call: TRBJ1-1
clone_size: NA
v_call: TRBV5-5
d_call: NA
cdr3_nt: TGTGCCAGCAGCTTGACAGGGTTCGGGCTGAACACTGAAGCTTTCTTT
cdr3_aa: CASSLTGFGLNTEAFF

j_call: TRBJ2-2
clone_size: NA
v_call: TRBV14
d_call: TRBD1
cdr3_nt: TGTGCCAGCAGCCAAGAGCCCGGGACAGGGTTCCGTGGGGAGCTGTTTTTT
cdr3_aa: CASSQEPGTGFRGELFF

j_call: TRBJ1-1
clone_size: NA
v_call: TRBV3-1/TRBV3-2
d_call: NA
cdr3_nt: TGTGCCAGCAGCCAAGGAGGAAGAGTCACTGAAGCTTTCTTT
cdr3_aa: CASSQGGRVTEAFF